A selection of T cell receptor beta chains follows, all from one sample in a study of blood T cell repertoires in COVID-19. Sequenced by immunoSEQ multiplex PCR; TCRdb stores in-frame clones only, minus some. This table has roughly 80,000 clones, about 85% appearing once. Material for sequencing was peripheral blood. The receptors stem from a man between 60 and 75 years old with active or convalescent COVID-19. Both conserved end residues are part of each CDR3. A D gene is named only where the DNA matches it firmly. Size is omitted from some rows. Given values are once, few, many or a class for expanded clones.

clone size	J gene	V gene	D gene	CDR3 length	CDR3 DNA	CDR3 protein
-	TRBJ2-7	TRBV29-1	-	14	TGCAGCGTCGGACTAGCAGGGGGGTACTACGAGCAGTACTTC	CSVGLAGGYYEQYF
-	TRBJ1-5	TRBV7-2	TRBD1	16	TGTGCCAGCAGCCCCGGACAGGGTGGGGGCAATCAGCCCCAGCATTTT	CASSPGQGGGNQPQHF
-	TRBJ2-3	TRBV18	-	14	TGTGCCAGCTCACCTCTTCCCAGCACAGATACGCAGTATTTT	CASSPLPSTDTQYF
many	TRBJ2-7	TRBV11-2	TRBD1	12	TGTGCCAGCAGCCTGACAGGGGACGAGCAGTACTTC	CASSLTGDEQYF
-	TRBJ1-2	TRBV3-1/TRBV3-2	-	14	TGTGCCAGCAGCCAACGTTCCGGAGGGAACGGCTACACCTTC	CASSQRSGGNGYTF
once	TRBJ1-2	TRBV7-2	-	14	TGTGCCAGCAGACTCGACAGGACCGCCTATGGCTACACCTTC	CASRLDRTAYGYTF
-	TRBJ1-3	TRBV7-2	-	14	TGTGCCAGCAGCTCACATACAGGGCGAAACACCATATATTTT	CASSSHTGRNTIYF
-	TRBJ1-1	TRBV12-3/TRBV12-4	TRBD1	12	TGTGCCAGCCGGGACAGGGCTACTGAAGCTTTCTTT	CASRDRATEAFF
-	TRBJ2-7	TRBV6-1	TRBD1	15	TGTGCCAGCAGTGAACAACAGGGGTTCGGGCACGAGCAGTACTTC	CASSEQQGFGHEQYF
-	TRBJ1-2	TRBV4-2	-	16	TGTGCCAGCAGCCAAGATATTGCCAGGGTGGATGGAGGCTACACCTTC	CASSQDIARVDGGYTF